This T cell receptor beta chain derives from a study of beta chain features in type 1 diabetes. Across the study: Across every sample, 107,917,701 sorted cells were examined in total. Notes on the study in general: Within the patient group, naive, central memory and Treg TCRB repertoires appeared more similar to each other than within healthy donors.

The V and J ends lost 5 bases and 6 bases respectively, with 9 bases between them. Germline V gene data show CDR1 as DFQATT and CDR2 as SNEGSKA (reference sequence). This CDR3 comprises 11 residues. Reverse transcription of all isolated RNA meant that expressed TCRB transcripts were sequenced. Measured with immunoSEQ multiplex PCR; TCRdb has only the in-frame clones, and not every one. The sample holds just over 450,000 clones; over 25% are singletons and the top ten take around 0.065%. Turning to this clone: Its antigen is unidentified.

V gene TRBV20-1 combines with J gene TRBJ2-3; D remains unclear. This receptor was taken from a man younger than 35 in good health. Sequenced sample: naive CD4+ T cells from blood. Here the CDR3 DNA reads TGCAGTGCTGTCCTCGCGGATACGCAGTATTTT. It encodes CSAVLADTQYF.